The source of this TCR beta chain is a study of blood T cells in healthy people across ages. In the study overall: Template switching captured about one barcoded beta molecule per two T cells.

This clonotype was observed a few times. Antigen specificity is unknown. J was trimmed by 1 base and V by 6 bases; bases with no gene match: 6. Germline V gene lookup returns CDR1 DFQATT and CDR2 SNEGSKA (reference sequence). The CDR3 extends over 13 amino acids. Study-wide points: The study could not conclusively compare naive and antigen-experienced cells, given its unsorted PBMCs.

A second PCR of about 7 to 11 cycles used a sample-barcoded 5' primer and a J-beta primer mix. TCRdb reanalysed the 5' RACE reads using MiXCR and keeps one entry per CDR3 protein. This table holds roughly 1.5 million distinct CDR3 sequences, less than 45% found once. Each donor supplied around 9.6 milliliters of peripheral blood. J is TRBJ2-7 and V is TRBV20-1; 7 bases line up with TRBD1. The sequencing sample was made of blood. The sequence was collected from a woman younger than 30 in good health. The chain's CDR3 is CSATWTGSYEQYF. DNA of the CDR3: TGCAGTGCAACCTGGACAGGATCCTACGAGCAGTACTTC.